This T cell receptor (beta chain) was recorded in a study of blood T cell repertoires in COVID-19. Turning to the study itself: Some COVID-19 samples were acute and others convalescent; all came from the United States, Italy and Spain.

In the authors' methods: How many nucleated cells were present was estimated from reference gene primer amplification. TCRdb's table, derived via immunoSEQ multiplex PCR, lists solely in-frame clones and lacks some. The DNA was the basis for D and trimming; V, J and clone size are from that table. In the table there are 150,000 to 200,000 clones, around nine tenths of which are singletons. Trimming took off 4 bases at V and 8 bases at J, with 13 bases between the two ends. This CDR3 spans 13 amino acids. Germline loops: CDR1 SGHRS, CDR2 YFSETQ. The chain joins TRBV5-1 to TRBJ1-5, with D possibly being TRBD1 (6 bases). The sequence was collected from a man aged 18 to 35 with active or convalescent COVID-19. Source material: peripheral blood. The CDR3 DNA reads TGCGCCAGCAGCCCGGGGGGCTGGGAGCCCCAGCATTTT. It is translated as CASSPGGWEPQHF.